A single sample gave rise to the 25 T cell receptor beta chains below, sequenced in a study of CD8+ T cells in alopecia areata. In each case, RNA was isolated and then reverse transcribed into cDNA as the sequencing template. The protocol was immunoSEQ multiplex PCR, while the TCRdb copy is restricted to in-frame clones and leaves out a portion. This table holds about 200,000 clones, roughly 60% found once. Treatment specified: oral pan-JAK inhibitor, 5-10 mg twice daily. The sample in question was CD4+ T cells sorted from blood, obtained at week 24, from a patient treated with tofacitinib. The receptors were gathered from a human donor with alopecia areata.

V usage is TRBV7-2 and J usage is TRBJ2-5; weak D call: TRBD2 (6 bases). The CDR3 has 14 residues. V lost 0 bases and J lost 9, with 14 bases in between. The germline CDR1 and CDR2 sequences are SGHTA and FQGNSA. The CDR3 protein is CASSLARDSDPQYF. CDR3 DNA: TGTGCCAGCAGCTTAGCCAGGGACTCCGATCCCCAGTACTTC.

V usage is TRBV28 and J usage is TRBJ1-5; unclear D gene. The CDR3 contains 12 residues. CDR1 MDHEN and CDR2 SYDVKM come from the germline V gene. V was cut by 6 bases and J by 0 bases, with 3 bases left in between. For the CDR3, the DNA is TGTGCCAGCAGCGCTAGCAATCAGCCCCAGCATTTT. Its protein product is CASSASNQPQHF. Full variable domain (missing parts from reference TRBV28 and TRBJ1-5): DVKVTQSSRYLVKRTGEKVFLECVQDMDHENMFWYRQDPGLGLRLIYFSYDVKMKEKGDIPEGYSVSREKKERFSLILESASTNQTSMYLCASSASNQPQHFGDGTRLSIL.

The chain couples TRBV18 to TRBJ1-5; no reliable D call. Trimming took 6 bases from V and 4 from J, leaving 7 bases between them. Germline-derived CDR1 and CDR2 are KGHSH and LQKENI. The CDR3 is 12 amino acids. The CDR3, as DNA: TGTGCCAGCTCCCTCGGGAATCAGCCCCAGCATTTT. It encodes CASSLGNQPQHF.

V usage is TRBV20-1 and J usage is TRBJ2-6, with D unclear. This CDR3 spans 11 amino acids. The germline V and J ends were trimmed by 5 bases and 4 bases, with 3 bases remaining between them. The germline gives CDR1 DFQATT, CDR2 SNEGSKA (reference sequence). The CDR3 nucleotides are TGCAGTGCTGTAGGGGCCAACGTCCTGACTTTC. This gives the protein CSAVGANVLTF.

V is TRBV30 and J is TRBJ2-1; D possibly corresponds to TRBD2 (5 bases). The CDR3 is 14 amino acids. V lost 1 base and J lost 3, with 10 bases in between. Looked up from germline, CDR1 is GTSNPN and CDR2 is SVGIG (reference sequence). CDR3 sequence reads: CAWSALASYNEQFF. The CDR3 DNA reads as TGTGCCTGGAGTGCTTTAGCGAGCTACAATGAGCAGTTCTTC.

The V gene is TRBV4-2, the J gene TRBJ2-1, with D possibly matching TRBD1 (6 bases). Germline loops: CDR1 LGHNA, CDR2 YNFKEQ. The ends were cut back, 5 bases at V and 0 bases at J, with 11 bases in the middle. CDR3 size: 15 residues. CDR3 sequence: CASSSNRVSYNEQFF. The CDR3 nucleotides read TGTGCCAGCAGCAGCAACAGGGTCTCCTACAATGAGCAGTTCTTC.

The V call is TRBV5-4, the J call TRBJ2-5; D possibly uses TRBD1 or TRBD2 (5 bases each). Germline V CDR1 and CDR2: SGHNT, YYREEE (reference sequence). The V end lost 4 bases, the J end lost 2 bases, and 12 bases lay between the germline ends. The CDR3 loop spans 14 amino acids. Here the CDR3 reads CASSLGTQQETQYF. Here the CDR3 DNA reads TGTGCCAGCAGCCTAGGGACGCAGCAAGAGACCCAGTACTTC.

The V call is TRBV5-1, the J call TRBJ2-3; 7 positions match TRBD1. V dropped 3 bases and J dropped 0; count of bases not matched to a gene: 7. The CDR3 sequence is 16 residues long. Germline CDR1 SGHRS, CDR2 YFSETQ. The CDR3 nucleotides read TGCGCCAGCAGCTCCGGACAGGCGTCTAGCACAGATACGCAGTATTTT. This translates into CASSSGQASSTDTQYF.

This clone was seen only a few times. The genes are TRBV29-1 and TRBJ2-3, with D tentatively TRBD2 (7 bases). V dropped 0 bases and J dropped 1 base, with 20 bases sitting between them. The CDR3 runs 18 residues. Germline lookup yields CDR1 SQVTM and CDR2 ANQGSEA. CDR3 residues: CSVEDRFGGAVGTDTQYF. CDR3 nucleotide sequence: TGCAGCGTTGAAGATCGGTTTGGGGGGGCCGTAGGCACAGATACGCAGTATTTT.

The chain employs TRBV10-3 and TRBJ1-5; TRBD1 aligns across 9 bases. The CDR3 covers 13 residues. CDR1 is ENHRY and CDR2 is SYGVKD in the germline V gene. Trimming took 4 bases from V and 5 from J; bases not matched to a gene: 0. CDR3 DNA sequence: TGTGCCATCAGTGGGACAGGGGATCAGCCCCAGCATTTT. This codes for CAISGTGDQPQHF.

V usage is TRBV4-1 and J usage is TRBJ2-5; D possibly corresponds to TRBD2 (5 bases). This CDR3 contains 13 residues. The ends were cut back, 2 bases at V and 5 bases at J, with 9 bases in the middle. Germline loops: CDR1 MGHRA, CDR2 YSYEKL. The CDR3 loop reads CASSQRTYETQYF. As DNA, the CDR3 is TGCGCCAGCAGCCAAAGGACTTACGAGACCCAGTACTTC.

The rearrangement links TRBV11-2 to TRBJ2-2, with D hard to call. Germline-derived CDR1 and CDR2 are SGHAT and FQNNGV. The CDR3 sequence is 13 residues long. V lost 5 bases to trimming and J lost 6 bases, with 10 bases between them. CDR3 DNA sequence: TGTGCCAGCAGCCCCATCAGGTCCGGGGAGCTGTTTTTT. Translating it yields CASSPIRSGELFF. Combining the CDR3 with reference TRBV11-2 and TRBJ2-2 gives the whole variable domain EAGVAQSPRYKIIEKRQSVAFWCNPISGHATLYWYQQILGQGPKLLIQFQNNGVVDDSQLPKDRFSAERLKGVDSTLKIQPAKLEDSAVYLCASSPIRSGELFFGEGSRLTVL.

The chain couples TRBV7-2 to TRBJ2-5; the D is unclear. Germline assignment: CDR1 SGHTA and CDR2 FQGNSA. V was shortened by 2 bases and J by 5 bases, with 6 bases between the two germline ends. The CDR3 is 12 amino acids. The CDR3 bases are TGTGCCAGCAGCTTACCATCGGAGACCCAGTACTTC. Its protein is CASSLPSETQYF.

This clone was observed a handful of times. The chain has TRBV27 and TRBJ2-5; tentatively, D is TRBD2 (5 bases). Germline CDR1 MNHEY, CDR2 SMNVEV (reference sequence). The CDR3 consists of 14 residues. Trimming took 5 bases from V and 6 from J, leaving 16 bases between them. CDR3 sequence: CASSPDPTRQTQYF. The CDR3 bases are TGTGCCAGCAGTCCCGACCCCACTAGACAGACCCAGTACTTC.

V gene TRBV28 combines with J gene TRBJ1-2; D may be TRBD1 (6 bases). Germline V lookup: CDR1 MDHEN, CDR2 SYDVKM. The CDR3 is 14 amino acids. With 3 bases removed from V and 3 bases from J, the gap between germline ends came to 11 bases. CDR3 nucleotide sequence: TGTGCCAGCAGTTTTGGACGGGGGCACTATGGCTACACCTTC. Translated, it gives CASSFGRGHYGYTF.

The chain combines TRBV19 with TRBJ1-2; TRBD1 is a possible D gene (5 bases). Per the germline V gene, CDR1 is LNHDA and CDR2 is SQIVND (reference sequence). The CDR3 runs 13 residues. The V end was cut by 3 bases, the J end by 8 bases, with 13 bases between. CDR3 nucleotides: TGTGCCAGTAGTATTCCAGGGTTGAGAGGCTACACCTTC. It yields the protein CASSIPGLRGYTF.

Points on this clone: The same CDR3 is also encoded by other DNA sequences in this sample. This chain connects TRBV9 to TRBJ1-1; D is unclear. Per the germline V gene, CDR1 is SGDLS and CDR2 is YYNGEE. There are 15 residues in the CDR3. Trimming left V 0 bases short and J 1 base short, with 10 bases between. CDR3: CASSVGGRGNTEAFF. CDR3 nucleotides: TGTGCCAGCAGCGTAGGTGGGCGTGGGAACACTGAAGCTTTCTTT.

This clone showed up just a few times. This chain uses TRBV7-2 with TRBJ2-3; 15 nucleotides match TRBD2. This CDR3 has 16 amino acids. Germline loops: CDR1 SGHTA, CDR2 FQGNSA. The V gene end was trimmed by 0 bases and the J gene end by 6 bases; junction bases not matched to a gene: 1. The CDR3 region is CASSLAGLAGGDTQYF. In nucleotides, the CDR3 is TGTGCCAGCAGCTTAGCGGGACTAGCGGGGGGTGATACGCAGTATTTT.

CDR3 DNA sequence: TGCAGCGTTGAACGGCTAACAAGAGGCACTGAAGCTTTCTTT. Protein product: CSVERLTRGTEAFF. The chain employs TRBV29-1 and TRBJ1-1; D gene unclear. The ends were cut back, 2 bases at V and 4 bases at J, with 14 bases in the middle. The V gene's germline CDR1 is SQVTM and CDR2 ANQGSEA. The CDR3 length is 14 residues.

The CDR3 reads CASSTSGQETQYF. The CDR3 DNA follows: TGTGCCAGCAGCACTAGCGGCCAAGAGACCCAGTACTTC. The chain has TRBV2 and TRBJ2-5, with 8 nucleotides matching TRBD2. CDR1 is SNHLY, CDR2 FYNNEI, per germline. With 6 bases clipped from V and 1 base from J, the junction kept 1 base outside the gene matches. This CDR3 has 13 amino acids.

This chain connects TRBV18 to TRBJ2-7, with D possibly being TRBD2 (6 bases). V shed 0 bases and J shed 5 bases, with 8 bases lying between them. This CDR3 has 13 residues. Germline loops: CDR1 KGHSH, CDR2 LQKENI. CDR3 sequence: CASSPPGEDEQYF. The CDR3 DNA is TGTGCCAGCTCACCACCAGGGGAGGACGAGCAGTACTTC.

In this sample, this clone turned up once. The rearrangement joins TRBV6-5 to TRBJ2-7; 8 positions agree with TRBD1. Germline V gene lookup returns CDR1 MNHEY and CDR2 SVGAGI. V lost 2 bases and J lost 8; bases outside the gene matches: 2. The CDR3 runs 12 residues. For the CDR3, the DNA is TGTGCCAGCAGTTACCAGGGGGCCAAGCAGTACTTC. Translation: CASSYQGAKQYF.

The J gene is TRBJ2-5, the V gene TRBV29-1, with D perhaps TRBD2 (6 bases). The germline V gene encodes CDR1 SQVTM and CDR2 ANQGSEA. Trimming removed 3 bases at V and 4 bases at J, with 12 bases between. This CDR3 spans 13 amino acids. CDR3 sequence (DNA): TGCAGCGTTGACGGGAGACAAAGAGAGACCCAGTACTTC. Residues: CSVDGRQRETQYF.

This clone showed up just once. This chain links TRBV15 with TRBJ2-5; TRBD2 aligns across 7 bases. Germline values: CDR1 LNHNV, CDR2 YYDKDF (reference sequence). Germline trimming cut 3 bases from V and 3 bases from J; bases unmatched to any gene: 7. The length of the CDR3 is 15 residues. The CDR3 protein is CATSRDPSGEETQYF. CDR3 coding DNA: TGTGCCACCAGCAGGGACCCTAGCGGTGAAGAGACCCAGTACTTC.

This clone occurred a few times. The V and J genes are TRBV5-1 and TRBJ2-3; unclear D gene. The CDR3 totals 13 residues. Trimming removed 7 bases at V and 3 bases at J, with 12 bases between. Looked up from germline, CDR1 is SGHRS and CDR2 is YFSETQ. Here the CDR3 DNA reads TGCGCCAGCGCCACCGTCCTGACAGATACGCAGTATTTT. Translation: CASATVLTDTQYF.